This passage covers 22 T cell receptor beta chains from one sample sequenced in a study of T cells in women clearing cervical HPV infection. Only in-frame clones appear in the TCRdb table, and some are missing; sequencing was by immunoSEQ multiplex PCR. The sample has about 32,000 clones, and its top ten clones hold 4.3%. Sample: blood buffy coat. All receptors come from a woman aged 18 to 75 with a cervical HPV16 infection that either progressed to CIN3+ or cleared (not recorded which).

Details on this clone: The read ends 3 residues shy of where the CDR3 ends; the end is completed using the germline J gene. This chain connects TRBV7-2 to TRBJ1-2; tentative D call: TRBD1 (5 bases). The length of the CDR3 is 17 residues. In germline, CDR1 is SGHTA, CDR2 FQGNSA. The CDR3 reads CASSLAGLAGDPYDYTF. CDR3 bases read: TGTGCCAGCAGCTTAGCGGGACTAGCGGGGGATCCCTACGAC.

To note about this clone: The CDR3 goes on 3 residues after the read ends, and that part is filled in from the germline J gene. V usage is TRBV4-1 and J usage is TRBJ2-1; TRBD2 aligns across 9 bases. There are 18 residues in the CDR3. Germline V gene lookup returns CDR1 MGHRA and CDR2 YSYEKL. V gave up 4 bases and J gave up 4 bases; unmatched junction bases: 14. The CDR3 reads CASSLRGLETSGYNEQFF. CDR3 DNA (partial): TGCGCCAGCAGCCTCAGAGGATTGGAGACTAGCGGTTACAATGAG.

Remarks on this clone: Coverage ceases 3 residues before the CDR3 finishes, and the germline J gene fills in the end. V is TRBV6-2 or TRBV6-3 and J is TRBJ1-1; possible D gene TRBD1, 5 bases. Germline CDR1 MNHEY, CDR2 SVGEGT. This CDR3 region has 16 residues. The DNA read from the CDR3 is TGTGCCAGCACTAGAACGGGACTAGTGGTAGGAGAGACA. Protein product: CASTRTGLVVGET. The CDR3 in its entirety is CASTRTGLVVGETAFF.

On this clone itself: With the read ending 3 residues before the CDR3 end, the germline J gene is used to fill in that end. J is TRBJ2-5 and V is TRBV19, with TRBD2 matching over 7 bases. This CDR3 is 14 amino acids long. Germline CDR1 is LNHDA and CDR2 is SQIVND (reference sequence). Trimming cost V 4 bases and J 4 bases; bases outside gene matches: 6. Partial CDR3 DNA: TGTGCCAGTAGTACCGGACTAGTCGGAGAGACC. It yields the protein CASSTGLVGET. The CDR3 in full is CASSTGLVGETQYF.

Comments on this clone: Coverage ceases 3 residues before the CDR3 finishes, and the germline J gene fills in the end. The chain joins TRBV3-1 (or the pseudogene TRBV3-2) to TRBJ2-2; 8 positions agree with TRBD2. J lost 2 bases, V lost 1 base, and 3 bases had no gene match. The CDR3 is made up of 16 amino acids. CDR1 is LGHDT, CDR2 YNNKEL, per germline (reference sequence). The CDR3 bases that were read are TGTGCCAGCAGCCAAGTAGCGGGGCCAAACACCGGGGAG. This translates into CASSQVAGPNTGE. The whole CDR3 is CASSQVAGPNTGELFF.

On this clone: A junction boundary mismatches the germline segment, possibly from a read error. The read ends 3 residues before the CDR3 terminus; that terminus is restored from the germline J gene. Other DNA sequences in the sample encode the same CDR3. The chain uses TRBV20-1 and TRBJ1-2, with D possibly TRBD1 on 6 matching bases. The CDR3 loop spans 13 amino acids. Germline V gives CDR1 DFQATT, CDR2 SNEGSKA (reference sequence). The CDR3 DNA, read in part, is TGCAGTGCACTCAGGGGTCACGACTATGGA. It specifies CSALRGHDYG. The whole CDR3 protein is CSALRGHDYGYTF.

The CDR3 bases that were read are TGCAGTGCTAGTAGGACAGGGGCCTCTGGGGCCAACGTC. This gives the protein CSASRTGASGANV. The complete CDR3 reads CSASRTGASGANVLTF. The gene calls are TRBV20-1 and TRBJ2-6, with 9 positions matching TRBD1. The CDR3 is cut off 3 residues early in the read; its end comes from the germline J gene. CDR3 length: 16 residues. Germline lookup yields CDR1 DFQATT and CDR2 SNEGSKA (reference sequence). The V segment lost 3 bases and the J segment 0 bases; nucleotides outside the gene matches: 3.

In regard to this clone: The read gets to within 3 residues of the CDR3 end, and the germline J gene fills in the rest. The rearrangement links TRBV20-1 to TRBJ2-7; 8 bases agree with TRBD2. The CDR3 totals 16 residues. V lost 5 bases and J lost 2; bases outside the gene matches: 14. Germline CDR1 is DFQATT and CDR2 is SNEGSKA (reference sequence). Here the CDR3 reads CSAGRDGLAGPYEQYF. CDR3 DNA (partial): TGCAGTGCTGGAAGAGATGGGCTAGCGGGTCCCTACGAG.

With respect to this clone: Read data end 3 residues before the CDR3 end; the end is taken from the germline J gene. The J gene is TRBJ2-1, the V gene TRBV20-1; 12 bases are shared with TRBD2. The germline gives CDR1 DFQATT, CDR2 SNEGSKA (reference sequence). This CDR3 region has 15 residues. The trim removed 1 base at V and 8 bases at J, leaving 6 bases unmatched. The CDR3 bases that were read are TGCAGTGCTAGAGGGTCTAGCGGGAGGGCCTATGAG. As protein: CSARGSSGRAYE. In full, the CDR3 reads CSARGSSGRAYEQFF.

The CDR3 bases that were read are TGTGCCAGTACCCTGGGAAGACAGCTCAATCAGCCC. This gives the protein CASTLGRQLNQP. The entire CDR3 reads CASTLGRQLNQPQHF. The chain has TRBV19 and TRBJ1-5; D might be TRBD1 (5 bases). The read is 3 residues too short to cover the CDR3 end, so that end is filled in from the germline J gene. V lost 7 bases and J lost 3, with 16 bases in between. The CDR3 extends over 15 amino acids. Germline V gene sequence: CDR1 LNHDA, CDR2 SQIVND (reference sequence).

Remarks on this clone: The sequence runs out 3 residues before the end of the CDR3; the remainder is reconstructed from the germline J gene. The chain uses TRBV5-6 and TRBJ2-3; TRBD2 matches 7 bases. J was trimmed by 5 bases and V by 5 bases; bases with no gene match: 8. The CDR3 consists of 14 residues. The germline V gene has CDR1 SGHDT and CDR2 YYEEEE. This CDR3 reads CASSRGLVKDTQYF. The covered CDR3 bases are TGTGCCAGCAGTCGTGGACTAGTAAAAGATACG.

As to this clone: The read ends 3 residues early relative to the CDR3; the germline J gene fills the gap. The rearrangement links TRBV18 to TRBJ2-7; D gene unclear. Germline CDR1 reads KGHSH; CDR2 reads LQKENI. The CDR3 has 12 amino acids. V lost 1 base and J 2 bases, leaving 3 bases between the germline ends. CDR3 region: CASSPLTYEQYF. The sequenced CDR3 bases are TGTGCCAGCTCACCACTCACCTACGAG.

Comments on this clone: Coverage ceases 3 residues before the CDR3 finishes, and the germline J gene fills in the end. The chain recombines TRBV5-6 with TRBJ2-7; 11 bases line up with TRBD2. This CDR3 region has 14 residues. Germline CDR1 SGHDT, CDR2 YYEEEE. Trimming cost V 5 bases and J 3 bases; bases outside gene matches: 4. CDR3 protein: CASRHTSGGYEQYF. The part of the CDR3 DNA that was read is TGTGCCAGCAGACACACTAGCGGGGGCTACGAG.

About this clone itself: Read sequence stops 3 residues before the CDR3 end, and the germline J gene provides the missing end. This chain uses TRBV19 with TRBJ2-7; D gene ambiguous. CDR3 size: 13 residues. Germline-derived CDR1 and CDR2 are LNHDA and SQIVND (reference sequence). The V end lost 3 bases, the J end lost 0 bases, and 6 bases lay between the germline ends. CDR3 bases read: TGTGCCAGTAGTATGGAGCGCTCCTACGAG. This sequence encodes CASSMERSYE. In full, the CDR3 is CASSMERSYEQYF.

With respect to this clone: Read sequence stops 3 residues before the CDR3 end, and the germline J gene provides the missing end. This chain uses TRBV19 with TRBJ2-2; possible D gene TRBD2, 5 bases. Germline CDR1 is LNHDA and CDR2 is SQIVND (reference sequence). The CDR3 has 15 residues. The sequenced CDR3 bases are TGTGCCAGTAAGGTCGGACTTTCAACTAATGAAAAG. This translates into CASKVGLSTNEK. The full CDR3 sequence reads CASKVGLSTNEKLFF.

About this clone itself: Coverage ceases 3 residues before the CDR3 finishes, and the germline J gene fills in the end. The V gene is TRBV5-8, the J gene TRBJ1-6; a weak D match, TRBD1 (6 bases). This CDR3 contains 15 residues. Germline lookup yields CDR1 SGHTS and CDR2 YDEGEE. Trimming took off 0 bases at V and 7 bases at J, with 11 bases between the two ends. The sequenced CDR3 bases are TGTGCCAGCAGCTTGGAGGGGGTAGTGAATTCACCC. Amino acid sequence: CASSLEGVVNSP. The whole CDR3 sequence reads CASSLEGVVNSPLHF.

About this clone: The read terminates 3 residues before the CDR3 end, so the remaining end is supplied by the germline J gene. The V call is TRBV5-1, the J call TRBJ1-1; perhaps TRBD1 as D (5 bases). This CDR3 spans 14 amino acids. Trimming pared 2 bases from V and 1 base from J, leaving 9 bases between. Germline lookup yields CDR1 SGHRS and CDR2 YFSETQ. The CDR3 region is CASSLSRGNTEAFF. The CDR3 bases that were read are TGCGCCAGCAGCTTATCAAGGGGGAACACTGAA.

In the case of this clone: The observed sequence ends 3 residues before the CDR3 terminus, with the missing tail filled in from the germline J gene. The rearrangement links TRBV28 to TRBJ2-5; 8 positions agree with TRBD1. This CDR3 is built from 15 residues. V lost 6 bases and J lost 4; bases outside the gene matches: 10. CDR1 MDHEN and CDR2 SYDVKM come from the germline V gene. The covered CDR3 bases are TGTGCCAGCAGCTCCCCTACAGGGGGAGGAGAGACC. The encoded protein is CASSSPTGGGET. The full CDR3 protein reads CASSSPTGGGETQYF.

Worth noting for this clone: The CDR3 end falls 3 residues outside the read, so it is completed with the germline J gene. The chain carries TRBV11-2 and TRBJ2-1, with 8 nucleotides matching TRBD1. Trimming at V came to 3 bases and at J to 2 bases, leaving 3 bases not matched to a gene. The CDR3 length is 15 residues. CDR1 and CDR2 from the germline V gene are SGHAT and FQNNGV. CDR3 amino acids: CASSFDRGTYNEQFF. The DNA read from the CDR3 is TGTGCCAGCAGCTTCGACAGGGGAACCTACAATGAG. The variable domain in full, completed from reference TRBV11-2 and TRBJ2-1, reads EAGVAQSPRYKIIEKRQSVAFWCNPISGHATLYWYQQILGQGPKLLIQFQNNGVVDDSQLPKDRFSAERLKGVDSTLKIQPAKLEDSAVYLCASSFDRGTYNEQFFGPGTRLTVL.

In regard to this clone: The CDR3 end is not reached by the read, which stops 3 residues before it; the germline J gene fills it in. This sequence joins TRBV6-2 or TRBV6-3 and TRBJ1-1; D gene unclear. Germline V gene data show CDR1 as MNHEY and CDR2 as SVGEGT. The CDR3 totals 13 residues. The CDR3 sequence is CASSYSETGEAFF. The CDR3 bases that were read are TGTGCCAGCAGTTACAGCGAGACCGGAGAA.

With regard to this clone: The CDR3 end falls 3 residues outside the read, so it is completed with the germline J gene. The chain carries TRBV30 and TRBJ2-3; D possibly corresponds to TRBD1 (6 bases). The germline gives CDR1 GTSNPN, CDR2 SVGIG (reference sequence). This CDR3 has 12 amino acids. CDR3 DNA (partial): TGTGCCTGGAGTGTAGGGGGTCAGCCG. Its translation is CAWSVGGQP. The whole CDR3 protein is CAWSVGGQPQYF.

About this clone: The read finishes 3 residues shy of the CDR3 end, and the germline J gene is used to complete it. The chain is built from TRBV19 and TRBJ2-2; D is ambiguous. Looked up from germline, CDR1 is LNHDA and CDR2 is SQIVND (reference sequence). There are 13 residues in the CDR3. V lost 7 bases and J 4 bases, leaving 10 bases between the germline ends. The CDR3 spells CASTTTLTGELFF. The CDR3 DNA, read in part, is TGTGCCAGTACTACGACACTCACCGGGGAG.